This TCR beta chain stems from a study of T-cell reconstitution after alpha-beta-depleted transplantation in children. Points on this clonotype: What it binds is not known. Since a much larger clone is just one base distant, this may be a read error.

CDR1 and CDR2 from the germline V gene are DFQATT and SNEGSKA (reference sequence). The CDR3 is made up of 15 amino acids. Unique molecular identifiers were incorporated into the prepared TCRbeta library. TCRdb fed the PCR reads into MiXCR, producing one record per CDR3 protein. The data contain 500,000 to 750,000 distinct CDR3 sequences, 10% to 15% of them seen just once; the ten biggest clones take up around 2.2%. Broader study findings: The study traced high day-60 TCRbeta diversity in some patients to surviving recipient T cells and thymic progenitors. In patients about two months after transplant, alpha-beta T cells reportedly arose from several hundred expanded graft clones.

The rearrangement links TRBV20-1 to TRBJ2-7; 9 bases fit TRBD1. The receptor was derived from a male patient younger than 18 who had a stem cell transplant for acute myeloid leukemia, so the T cells may come from the graft donor. The specimen comprised PBMCs, mostly from graft donor cells, sampled 360 days after TCRalphabeta/CD19-depleted stem cell transplant. CDR3 region: CCARDIGTGTNEQYF. Written as DNA, the CDR3 is TGCTGTGCTAGAGATATTGGGACAGGGACGAACGAGCAGTACTTC.